Shown below are 14 T cell receptor beta chains from a single sample sequenced in a study of cytomegalovirus exposure and HLA in healthy donors. In the PCR, 60 Vbeta and 13 Jbeta primers were used. Some clones are missing from TCRdb's copy, which holds only in-frame ones; the method was immunoSEQ multiplex PCR. This table holds about 110,000 clones, 74% found once. The sequenced material came from PBMCs. The receptors stem from a woman aged 35 to 49 in good health and CMV-seropositive.

CDR3 region: CASSYRDSYGYTF. The DNA for the CDR3 is TGTGCCAGCAGTTACAGGGACAGCTATGGCTACACCTTC. The chain employs TRBV6-5 and TRBJ1-2; 7 bases line up with TRBD1. CDR1 and CDR2 from the germline V gene are MNHEY and SVGAGI. This CDR3 contains 13 residues. J gave up 4 bases and V 2 bases, and 1 base lay outside the gene matches.

V gene TRBV18 combines with J gene TRBJ1-1; D might be TRBD1 (6 bases). V gave up 6 bases and J gave up 1 base, with 12 bases separating them. CDR3 length: 14 residues. Germline V CDR1 and CDR2: KGHSH, LQKENI. CDR3: CASSRMDRNTEAFF. The CDR3 nucleotides read TGTGCCAGCTCCCGGATGGACAGGAACACTGAAGCTTTCTTT.

The chain has TRBV5-6 and TRBJ2-7; possibly TRBD1 for D (6 bases). The ends were cut back, 4 bases at V and 3 bases at J, with 14 bases in the middle. Looked up from germline, CDR1 is SGHDT and CDR2 is YYEEEE. This CDR3 contains 14 residues. CDR3 loop: CASSPISTGYEQYF. CDR3 bases: TGTGCCAGCAGCCCAATCTCGACAGGCTACGAGCAGTACTTC.

This rearrangement joins TRBV29-1 to TRBJ1-1; D is possibly TRBD1 (6 bases). Per germline, CDR1 SQVTM and CDR2 ANQGSEA. With 3 bases removed from V and 1 base from J, the gap between germline ends came to 12 bases. The CDR3 loop spans 14 amino acids. CDR3 sequence reads: CSVDTGSRNTEAFF. The CDR3 nucleotides are TGCAGCGTTGACACAGGGAGTAGGAACACTGAAGCTTTCTTT. The full variable domain, with the rest looked up from reference TRBV29-1 and TRBJ1-1, is SAVISQKPSRDICQRGTSLTIQCQVDSQVTMMFWYRQQPGQSLTLIATANQGSEATYESGFVIDKFPISRPNLTFSTLTVSNMSPEDSSIYLCSVDTGSRNTEAFFGQGTRLTVV.

The chain is built from TRBV19 and TRBJ2-4; 13 bases are a match to TRBD2. Trimming cost V 6 bases and J 0 bases; bases outside gene matches: 11. CDR3 size: 19 residues. Per the germline V gene, CDR1 is LNHDA and CDR2 is SQIVND (reference sequence). The CDR3 is CASSSLGTSGALAKNIQYF. The CDR3, as DNA: TGTGCCAGTAGCTCCCTAGGGACTAGCGGGGCGCTAGCCAAAAACATTCAGTACTTC.

The rearrangement joins TRBV5-1 to TRBJ2-1, with TRBD1 as a possible D gene (6 bases). The germline V gene has CDR1 SGHRS and CDR2 YFSETQ. V was cut by 0 bases and J by 5 bases, with 15 bases left in between. The CDR3 spans 16 residues. The CDR3 coding sequence is TGCGCCAGCAGCTTGGTAGGGGGAGCCTCAAACAATGAGCAGTTCTTC. Amino acid sequence: CASSLVGGASNNEQFF.

This chain uses TRBV9 with TRBJ2-7; D is perhaps TRBD1 (5 bases). From germline, CDR1 is SGDLS and CDR2 YYNGEE. The CDR3 spans 14 residues. Trimming took 0 bases from V and 2 from J, leaving 9 bases between them. The CDR3 loop reads CASSVDWTTYEQYF. The CDR3 DNA reads TGTGCCAGCAGCGTAGATTGGACAACCTACGAGCAGTACTTC.

This sequence joins TRBV30 and TRBJ2-2, with D possibly being TRBD2 (7 bases). Germline CDR1 reads GTSNPN; CDR2 reads SVGIG (reference sequence). With 5 bases removed from V and 6 bases from J, the gap between germline ends came to 22 bases. The CDR3 covers 16 residues. The CDR3 DNA reads as TGTGCCTGGGGAGGGGGGGCGCGAATTCGAGCCGGGGAGCTGTTTTTT. Translation gives CAWGGGARIRAGELFF.

The CDR3, as DNA: TGTGCCAGCTCAACAGGGGTATCCACCGGGGAGCTGTTTTTT. Translation: CASSTGVSTGELFF. The V call is TRBV18, the J call TRBJ2-2, with 7 positions matching TRBD1. The trim removed 5 bases at V and 4 bases at J, leaving 4 bases unmatched. Germline assignment: CDR1 KGHSH and CDR2 LQKENI. CDR3 size: 14 residues. Looking up the rest from reference TRBV18 and TRBJ2-2 gives the full variable domain: NAGVMQNPRHLVRRRGQEARLRCSPMKGHSHVYWYRQLPEEGLKFMVYLQKENIIDESGMPKERFSAEFPKEGPSILRIQQVVRGDSAAYFCASSTGVSTGELFFGEGSRLTVL.

This clone appeared a few times. This chain links TRBV1 with TRBJ1-1; the table's D call of TRBD1 was not tested on the DNA. TRBV1 is tagged as a pseudogene. The CDR3 loop spans 11 amino acids. The CDR3 DNA reads TGCACCAGCCAGGGAAACACTGAAGCTTTCTTT. The encoded protein is CTSQGNTEAFF.

The chain links TRBV25-1 to TRBJ2-3; TRBD2 agrees at 13 bases. The junction had 8 bases not matched to a gene; V was cut back by 3 bases and J by 8 bases. Germline CDR1 is MGHDK and CDR2 is SYGVNS. The CDR3 is 16 amino acids. The CDR3 DNA is TGTGCCAGCAGTGACGCCGGGACTAGCGGGGTGGGTACGCAGTATTTT. Its protein is CASSDAGTSGVGTQYF.

This sequence joins TRBV15 and TRBJ1-1, with a possible D match to TRBD1 (5 bases). The CDR3 contains 11 residues. Germline assignment: CDR1 LNHNV and CDR2 YYDKDF (reference sequence). Trimming removed 7 bases from V and 4 bases from J, with 7 bases in between. The CDR3 region has the DNA TGTGCCACCACTAGGGGCACTGAAGCTTTCTTT. It translates to CATTRGTEAFF.

This rearrangement joins TRBV30 to TRBJ1-2; the match to TRBD1 covers 9 bases. Germline trimming cut 3 bases from V and 3 bases from J; bases unmatched to any gene: 5. Germline CDR1 is GTSNPN and CDR2 is SVGIG (reference sequence). CDR3 length: 14 amino acids. CDR3 in DNA: TGTGCCTGGAGGAACAGGGGGCCCTACTATGGCTACACCTTC. Its protein product is CAWRNRGPYYGYTF.

V is TRBV28 and J is TRBJ1-1; 8 nucleotides match TRBD1. The CDR3 contains 16 residues. The J segment lost 0 bases and the V segment lost 8 bases, leaving 11 bases of the junction unmatched. Germline CDR1 is MDHEN and CDR2 is SYDVKM. CDR3 nucleotides: TGTGCCAGCCAAACAGGGGGGTCACTCATGAACACTGAAGCTTTCTTT. Its translation is CASQTGGSLMNTEAFF.